This TCR beta chain was sequenced for a study of vaccination and CD4 T cells after COVID-19. Treatment in this sample: roughly 11-day PBMC culture with coronavirus spike peptide pools or control peptides (ViraFEST assay). TCR sequencing followed the expansion of antigen-specific T cells with peptide pools in ViraFEST. V lost 5 bases and J 0 bases, leaving 10 bases between the germline ends. The CDR3 is made up of 14 amino acids. Looked up from germline, CDR1 is LNHNV and CDR2 is YYDKDF (reference sequence). The Oncomine TCR Beta short-read assay was applied to DNA of cultured CD4+ T cells. TCRdb itself ran the PCR reads through MiXCR, one entry per CDR3 protein. Counted here are about 1,700 distinct CDR3 sequences, about two thirds occurring once; the ten biggest clones make up around nine tenths. This clonotype appeared once. Its matching antigen is unknown.

The V call is TRBV15, the J call TRBJ1-1; D is possibly TRBD1 (6 bases). The source is a human donor who had recovered from COVID-19. The source was CD4+ T cells from blood, cultured in vitro, collected after SARS-CoV-2 vaccination. CDR3 in DNA: TGTGCCACCAGCGGAAACAGGGTGAACACTGAAGCTTTCTTT. This gives the protein CATSGNRVNTEAFF.